Below, 30 T cell receptor beta chains from the same sample are listed, as sequenced in a study of CD8 T cells in ankylosing spondylitis (dated by TCRdb to the late 2010s). What the research found in general, with its limitations: Blood from ankylosing spondylitis patients appeared to be characterized by a TCR beta motif composed of roughly eight highly homologous amino acid variants.

Antigen specificity for these receptors is unknown. Library construction relied on 5' RACE. Sequencing was carried out with an Illumina HiSeq 2500. In TCRdb, the public reads were trimmed at Q25 with fastp and aligned with MiXCR, with productive beta chains retained. Every entry covers one CDR3 protein and lists the most common genes and DNA from its rows. The sample table holds roughly 440,000 distinct CDR3 sequences, of which roughly 15% were seen once. The ten biggest clones cover approximately 1% of the sample. The specimen sequenced was blood, either unsorted or a sorted T cell fraction (not recorded which). The source of these receptors is a male donor with ankylosing spondylitis.

The chain combines TRBV12-3 or TRBV12-4 with TRBJ2-5; 7 nucleotides align to TRBD2. This CDR3 is 14 amino acids long. Trimming at V came to 6 bases and at J to 7 bases, leaving 11 bases not matched to a gene. The CDR3: CASSDWGGLGTQYF. CDR3 nucleotide sequence: TGTGCCAGCAGCGACTGGGGGGGATTAGGGACCCAGTACTTC.

The V call is TRBV4-1, the J call TRBJ1-1; no clear D. Germline CDR1 and CDR2: MGHRA and YSYEKL. V lost 0 bases, J lost 7 bases, and 12 bases lay in between. The length of the CDR3 is 14 residues. The CDR3 loop reads CASSQESVRVEAFF. CDR3 coding DNA: TGCGCCAGCAGCCAAGAATCGGTGAGGGTTGAAGCTTTCTTT.

The rearrangement links TRBV24-1 to TRBJ1-2, with TRBD1 identical over 8 bases. The CDR3 is made up of 15 amino acids. Germline lookup yields CDR1 KGHDR and CDR2 SFDVKD. V was pared by 4 bases and J by 6 bases, with 9 bases of the junction left unmatched. The DNA of the CDR3 is TGTGCCACCAGTGACCCTGGACAGGGAGTTGATGGCTACACCTTC. This sequence encodes CATSDPGQGVDGYTF.

The V and J genes are TRBV11-2 and TRBJ2-4; 8 nucleotides line up with TRBD2. The germline CDR1 and CDR2 sequences are SGHAT and FQNNGV. The V segment lost 5 bases and the J segment 2 bases; nucleotides outside the gene matches: 8. This CDR3 region has 16 residues. CDR3 in amino acids: CASSPYGGATKNIQYF. The CDR3 nucleotides are TGTGCCAGCAGCCCCTACGGGGGGGCCACCAAAAACATTCAGTACTTC.

The V and J genes are TRBV7-6 and TRBJ2-1; the D gene is possibly TRBD1 (5 bases). Germline CDR1 reads SGHVS; CDR2 reads FNYEAQ. Trimming stripped 3 bases from V and 5 bases from J, with 8 bases between. The CDR3 sequence is 13 residues long. CDR3 protein: CASSLGPHNEQFF. The CDR3 nucleotides are TGTGCCAGCAGCTTGGGGCCCCACAATGAGCAGTTCTTC.

V and J are TRBV28 and TRBJ2-7; D tentatively fits TRBD1 or TRBD2 (5 bases each). This CDR3 is built from 15 residues. Germline V CDR1 and CDR2: MDHEN, SYDVKM. V was shortened by 6 bases and J by 2 bases, with 17 bases between the two germline ends. The CDR3 DNA reads TGTGCCAGCAGCACCCCTCGGGACCGTACCTACGAGCAGTACTTC. Protein product: CASSTPRDRTYEQYF.

This clonotype was counted a few times. V gene TRBV20-1 combines with J gene TRBJ1-5; the D is unclear. The germline V gene has CDR1 DFQATT and CDR2 SNEGSKA (reference sequence). Trimming removed 3 bases at V and 9 bases at J, with 15 bases between. CDR3 length: 13 residues. The CDR3 sequence is CSARGGRERPQHF. The CDR3 nucleotides are TGCAGTGCTAGGGGAGGGCGCGAGCGGCCCCAGCATTTT.

This clonotype was seen a few times. The chain carries TRBV14 and TRBJ2-1; 9 bases match TRBD2. The V gene end was trimmed by 0 bases and the J gene end by 9 bases; junction bases not matched to a gene: 12. From germline, CDR1 is SGHDN and CDR2 FVKESK. This CDR3 comprises 17 residues. This CDR3 reads CASSQDQVSGRRREQFF. The CDR3 DNA reads TGTGCCAGCAGCCAAGATCAAGTCAGCGGGAGGCGGCGTGAGCAGTTCTTC.

This chain joins TRBV5-1 and TRBJ2-1, with TRBD1 matching 7 bases. The germline gives CDR1 SGHRS, CDR2 YFSETQ. This CDR3 has 15 amino acids. Trimming removed 4 bases from V and 5 bases from J; junction bases left unmatched: 9. CDR3 nucleotides: TGCGCCAGCAGCCGCGGGTCGGACAGGAACAATGAGCAGTTCTTC. This codes for CASSRGSDRNNEQFF.

The chain uses TRBV7-9 and TRBJ1-2; D call uncertain. The CDR3 totals 13 residues. The V and J ends lost 5 bases and 5 bases respectively, with 12 bases between them. Per the germline V gene, CDR1 is SEHNR and CDR2 is FQNEAQ (reference sequence). Written as DNA, the CDR3 is TGTGCCAGCAGCGGCCGGACCGCGTATGGCTACACCTTC. Encoded protein: CASSGRTAYGYTF.

In its sample, this clonotype was seen a few times. The V and J genes are TRBV11-2 and TRBJ2-3; D may be TRBD1 (5 bases). The ends were cut back, 5 bases at V and 3 bases at J, with 12 bases in the middle. The CDR3 is 14 amino acids. Germline CDR1 is SGHAT and CDR2 is FQNNGV. The CDR3 sequence: CASSPGRATDTQYF. The CDR3 DNA follows: TGTGCCAGCAGCCCGGGCAGGGCGACAGATACGCAGTATTTT.

CDR3 in DNA: TGTGCCAGCAGCGTGGGTGGACTAGCGGGGCCCTCAGAGACCCAGTACTTC. Translated, it gives CASSVGGLAGPSETQYF. The V call is TRBV9, the J call TRBJ2-5; 12 bases are shared with TRBD2. V gave up 2 bases and J gave up 4 bases; unmatched junction bases: 9. The V gene's germline CDR1 is SGDLS and CDR2 YYNGEE. CDR3 length: 17 residues.

This clonotype was counted at least ten times. This rearrangement joins TRBV5-1 to TRBJ2-6; a possible D gene is TRBD1 (6 bases). The CDR3 spans 16 residues. The V and J ends lost 3 bases and 0 bases respectively, with 10 bases between them. CDR1 and CDR2 from the germline V gene are SGHRS and YFSETQ. The CDR3 DNA reads as TGCGCCAGCAGCTCAACAGGGAACTCTGGGGCCAACGTCCTGACTTTC. Its translation is CASSSTGNSGANVLTF.

The chain links TRBV5-6 to TRBJ2-3, with TRBD2 as a possible D gene (5 bases). Germline values: CDR1 SGHDT, CDR2 YYEEEE. Trimming stripped 4 bases from V and 6 bases from J, with 18 bases between. The CDR3 extends over 15 amino acids. The CDR3 protein is CASSARGSIRDTQYF. The CDR3 region has the DNA TGTGCCAGCAGCGCCCGAGGGTCTATTCGGGATACGCAGTATTTT.

This clonotype was seen ten or more times. The chain has TRBV5-1 and TRBJ2-3, with D unclear. This CDR3 has 12 residues. V lost 3 bases, J lost 4 bases, and 6 bases lay in between. Looked up from germline, CDR1 is SGHRS and CDR2 is YFSETQ. CDR3 sequence (DNA): TGCGCCAGCAGCTCTCCGGCAGATACGCAGTATTTT. This codes for CASSSPADTQYF.

V gene TRBV20-1 combines with J gene TRBJ2-5; 8 bases line up with TRBD1. Germline V lookup: CDR1 DFQATT, CDR2 SNEGSKA (reference sequence). After removal of 1 base from V and 4 bases from J, the junction contained 8 bases not matched to a gene. The CDR3 is made up of 15 amino acids. The CDR3 region has the DNA TGCAGTGCTAGAGCAAGGACAGGGACAGTAGAGACCCAGTACTTC. Protein sequence: CSARARTGTVETQYF.

The chain joins TRBV5-1 to TRBJ1-5, with no clear D. CDR3 length: 13 residues. Per the germline V gene, CDR1 is SGHRS and CDR2 is YFSETQ. Trimming took off 4 bases at V and 4 bases at J, with 9 bases between the two ends. CDR3 DNA sequence: TGCGCCAGCAGCACGGGCCTTAATCAGCCCCAGCATTTT. Encoded protein: CASSTGLNQPQHF.

This clonotype was counted a few times. J is TRBJ1-1 and V is TRBV2, with TRBD1 identical over 7 bases. V lost 5 bases to trimming and J lost 0 bases; unmatched junction nucleotides: 6. The CDR3 has 15 amino acids. Germline values: CDR1 SNHLY, CDR2 FYNNEI. In DNA form, the CDR3 reads TGTGCCAGCAGTTGGGACAGCGGTATGAACACTGAAGCTTTCTTT. This sequence encodes CASSWDSGMNTEAFF. Variable domain in full (rest from reference TRBV2 and TRBJ1-1): EPEVTQTPSHQVTQMGQEVILRCVPISNHLYFYWYRQILGQKVEFLVSFYNNEISEKSEIFDDQFSVERPDGSNFTLKIRSTKLEDSAMYFCASSWDSGMNTEAFFGQGTRLTVV.

This clonotype came up a few times. The chain couples TRBV4-2 to TRBJ2-5; no clear D. Deletions cut 2 bases from V and 1 base from J, with 8 bases between. Germline V gene lookup returns CDR1 LGHNA and CDR2 YNFKEQ. This CDR3 spans 14 amino acids. Here the CDR3 reads CASSQTLFQETQYF. CDR3 nucleotides: TGTGCCAGCAGCCAAACACTATTCCAAGAGACCCAGTACTTC.

This clonotype showed up just a few times. The rearrangement joins TRBV28 to TRBJ1-2; the D gene is possibly TRBD1 (6 bases). The CDR3 totals 16 residues. Germline CDR1 reads MDHEN; CDR2 reads SYDVKM. V gave up 7 bases and J gave up 0 bases, with 18 bases separating them. The CDR3 DNA reads as TGTGCCAGCACCATCGGGGGGGCGCCAGCTAACTATGGCTACACCTTC. Amino acid sequence: CASTIGGAPANYGYTF.

The chain uses TRBV4-1 and TRBJ1-2; 8 bases align to TRBD1. The CDR3 has 14 amino acids. V lost 1 base to trimming and J lost 5 bases; unmatched junction nucleotides: 3. In germline, CDR1 is MGHRA, CDR2 YSYEKL. CDR3 sequence: CASSQVNRGYGYTF. The CDR3 DNA follows: TGCGCCAGCAGCCAAGTGAACAGGGGGTATGGCTACACCTTC.

This clonotype was seen more than once but under ten times. The V and J genes are TRBV10-3 and TRBJ1-1; 7 nucleotides align to TRBD1. The CDR3 totals 15 residues. Trimming took 8 bases from V and 2 from J; bases not matched to a gene: 11. Germline CDR1 is ENHRY and CDR2 is SYGVKD. CDR3 nucleotide sequence: TGTGCCATCGGGCCGGACAGGAAGATTAACACTGAAGCTTTCTTT. The encoded protein is CAIGPDRKINTEAFF.

The chain links TRBV7-9 to TRBJ1-5; TRBD1 matches 9 bases. The germline V gene encodes CDR1 SEHNR and CDR2 FQNEAQ (reference sequence). This CDR3 is built from 16 residues. Germline trimming cut 0 bases from V and 4 bases from J; bases unmatched to any gene: 4. Here the CDR3 DNA reads TGTGCCAGCAGCTTAGCGGCGGGGACAGGGAATCAGCCCCAGCATTTT. As protein: CASSLAAGTGNQPQHF.

This clonotype appeared many times. V is TRBV12-3 or TRBV12-4 and J is TRBJ1-5; D unresolved. The CDR3 extends over 12 amino acids. Between the trimmed V and J ends, which lost 4 bases and 7 bases, there was a span of 8 bases. CDR3 in DNA: TGTGCCAGCAGTTCCCGTGGGCAGCCCCAGCATTTT. This codes for CASSSRGQPQHF.

In its sample, this clonotype was seen a few times. The chain joins TRBV20-1 to TRBJ1-5; 7 nucleotides align to TRBD1. Germline V gene sequence: CDR1 DFQATT, CDR2 SNEGSKA (reference sequence). The junction had 26 bases not matched to a gene; V was cut back by 3 bases and J by 3 bases. The CDR3 is made up of 21 amino acids. This CDR3 is CSARGTESGVVWSFPNQPQHF. The CDR3 DNA reads as TGCAGTGCTAGGGGGACAGAATCTGGGGTGGTTTGGTCTTTCCCCAATCAGCCCCAGCATTTT.

The chain combines TRBV6-5 with TRBJ1-5; D remains unclear. Germline CDR1 and CDR2: MNHEY and SVGAGI. V gave up 4 bases and J gave up 2 bases, with 12 bases separating them. This CDR3 is 15 amino acids long. CDR3 amino acids: CASSSQPKGNQPQHF. In DNA, the CDR3 is TGTGCCAGCAGTTCTCAACCGAAAGGCAATCAGCCCCAGCATTTT.

The table lists this clonotype with a few counts. V usage is TRBV10-3 and J usage is TRBJ2-2, with a possible D match to TRBD2 (5 bases). The CDR3 contains 14 residues. The germline V gene has CDR1 ENHRY and CDR2 SYGVKD. Trimming shortened V by 9 bases and J by 7 bases, and 18 bases separated the two germline ends. The CDR3 coding sequence is TGTGCCATGAGATCTTCTAGCCCCGGCGGGGAGCTGTTTTTT. Translated: CAMRSSSPGGELFF.

This clonotype was picked up a small number of times. This chain connects TRBV27 to TRBJ2-7, with TRBD2 matching 9 bases. The germline V gene encodes CDR1 MNHEY and CDR2 SMNVEV (reference sequence). The CDR3 runs 14 residues. Trimming at V came to 5 bases and at J to 1 base, leaving 3 bases not matched to a gene. CDR3 in amino acids: CASSPSGVSYEQYF. As DNA, the CDR3 is TGTGCCAGCAGTCCTAGCGGGGTTTCCTACGAGCAGTACTTC.

V and J are TRBV12-3 or TRBV12-4 and TRBJ2-2, with unresolved D. This CDR3 region has 12 residues. V lost 7 bases, J lost 1 base, and 4 bases lay in between. The DNA for the CDR3 is TGTGCCAGCATCCAGAACACCGGGGAGCTGTTTTTT. The encoded protein is CASIQNTGELFF.

This clonotype was detected many times. This chain uses TRBV24-1 with TRBJ2-3; D is undetermined. This CDR3 is 12 amino acids long. V was trimmed by 8 bases and J by 2 bases, leaving 7 bases between them. Germline lookup yields CDR1 KGHDR and CDR2 SFDVKD. This CDR3 reads CATNGNTDTQYF. The CDR3, as DNA: TGTGCCACCAACGGAAACACAGATACGCAGTATTTT.